This is a list of T cell receptor beta chains from one sample in a study of CD8+ T cells in alopecia areata. Clones were read by immunoSEQ multiplex PCR, and TCRdb kept only the in-frame ones, dropping some. This table holds about 210,000 clones, under 75% found once. This specimen consisted of CD4+ T cells sorted from blood, obtained at week 4, from a patient treated with tofacitinib. Source of these receptors: a human donor with alopecia areata. Each CDR3 is given with its conserved first and last residue. A D gene is named only where the DNA matches it firmly. Expanded clones get a size class; other rows say once, few or many, or leave the size out.

d_call,clone_size,j_call,v_call,cdr3_nt,cdr3_aa
.,.,TRBJ2-5,TRBV25-1,TGTGCCAGCGTGGAAGAGACCCAGTACTTC,CASVEETQYF
.,.,TRBJ2-1,TRBV7-2,TGTGCCAGCAGCCCCTACTTCGGGGCGGCTGAGCAGTTCTTC,CASSPYFGAAEQFF
.,.,TRBJ1-1,TRBV30,TGTGCCTGGAGTGGTCAGGGTGTCAAGGCTGAAGCTTTCTTT,CAWSGQGVKAEAFF
TRBD2,few,TRBJ2-4,TRBV2,TGTGCCAGCACCGCGGTGGTAGCGGGGATCCGAGGAAACATTCAGTACTTC,CASTAVVAGIRGNIQYF
.,few,TRBJ1-1,TRBV30,TGTGCCTGGAGGGATTTCACTGAAGCTTTCTTT,CAWRDFTEAFF
.,.,TRBJ1-6,TRBV4-3,TGCGCCAGCAATCGGGACCTAAATTCACCCCTCCACTTT,CASNRDLNSPLHF
.,.,TRBJ1-6,TRBV27,TGTGCCAGCAGTTACAGCCTTGGAGGGAAGAACCTCCACTTT,CASSYSLGGKNLHF
.,few,TRBJ1-1,TRBV9,TGTGCCAGCAGCGTGGACAGTAACACTGAAGCTTTCTTT,CASSVDSNTEAFF
.,few,TRBJ2-3,TRBV4-3,TGCGCCAGCAGCCAACAGCAGGGGTCCACAGATACGCAGTATTTT,CASSQQQGSTDTQYF
TRBD1,.,TRBJ2-1,TRBV5-6,TGTGCCAGCAGCCCACGGACAGGGGGCGGTGAGCAGTTCTTC,CASSPRTGGGEQFF
.,few,TRBJ1-1,TRBV4-3,TGCGCCAGCAGCCAATACCTGGGGGCCGTATTGGTAACTGAAGCTTTCTTT,CASSQYLGAVLVTEAFF
.,.,TRBJ2-3,TRBV5-1,TGCGCCAGCAGCGGGGGGGCCATATCAGATACGCAGTATTTT,CASSGGAISDTQYF
TRBD1,.,TRBJ2-5,TRBV5-6,TGTGCCAGCAGCCCCCGGGACAGGGGGCGCCCCCTGTCCCGGGAGACCCAGTACTTC,CASSPRDRGRPLSRETQYF
.,few,TRBJ2-3,TRBV29-1,TGCAGCGCTGAGGCTAGTTCCCATAGCACAGATACGCAGTATTTT,CSAEASSHSTDTQYF
.,few,TRBJ2-7,TRBV14,TGTGCCAGCAGCCGGGAACTCTACGAGCAGTACTTC,CASSRELYEQYF
.,.,TRBJ1-1,TRBV30,TGTGCCTGGAGTGTTGAGGGGAACACTGAAGCTTTCTTT,CAWSVEGNTEAFF
TRBD2,.,TRBJ2-7,TRBV7-2,TGTGCCAGCAGCTTAGATGCCCCTAGCGGGGGGGAGCAGTACTTC,CASSLDAPSGGEQYF
TRBD2,.,TRBJ2-1,TRBV29-1,TGCAGCGTTGACCTAAAACTAGCGGGGGTGTACAATGAGCAGTTCTTC,CSVDLKLAGVYNEQFF
.,.,TRBJ1-5,TRBV29-1,TGCAGCGTTGCGGGCGGGAGCAATCAGCCCCAGCATTTT,CSVAGGSNQPQHF
.,once,TRBJ2-1,TRBV27,TGTGCCAGCAGAGGTGTTAGGGGTGAGCAGTTCTTC,CASRGVRGEQFF
.,.,TRBJ2-6,TRBV11-3,TGTGCCAGCAGGGAAACCGGGGCCAACGTCCTGACTTTC,CASRETGANVLTF
TRBD1,.,TRBJ1-2,TRBV5-1,TGCGCCAGCAGCCGCGGACAGGGCCTGGGCTACACCTTC,CASSRGQGLGYTF
.,.,TRBJ2-1,TRBV30,TGTGCCTGGAGTGTCTCTGGGCACCCCTACAATGAGCAGTTCTTC,CAWSVSGHPYNEQFF
.,many,TRBJ1-1,TRBV7-2,TGTGCCAGCAGCTTATCGCGGACTGAAGCTTTCTTT,CASSLSRTEAFF
.,.,TRBJ2-7,TRBV29-1,TGCAGCGTTGGGGCAGGCCCACTCTACGAGCAGTACTTC,CSVGAGPLYEQYF
.,.,TRBJ1-1,TRBV29-1,TGCAGCGTTGAGATCAGGGACACTGAAGCTTTCTTT,CSVEIRDTEAFF
TRBD2,medium-sized,TRBJ2-1,TRBV10-3,TGTGCCATCAGTGAGTCGAGGCTGGGAGGGGAGCAGTTCTTC,CAISESRLGGEQFF